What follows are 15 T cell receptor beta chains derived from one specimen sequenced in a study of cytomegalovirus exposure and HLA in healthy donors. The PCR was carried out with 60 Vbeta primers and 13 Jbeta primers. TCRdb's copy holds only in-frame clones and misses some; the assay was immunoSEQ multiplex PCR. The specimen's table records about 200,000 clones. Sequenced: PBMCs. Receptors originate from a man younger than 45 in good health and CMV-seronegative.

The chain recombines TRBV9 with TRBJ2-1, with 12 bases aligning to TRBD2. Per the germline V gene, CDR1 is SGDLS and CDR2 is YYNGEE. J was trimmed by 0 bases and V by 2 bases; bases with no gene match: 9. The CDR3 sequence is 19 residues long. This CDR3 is CASSVRLAGDLRSYNEQFF. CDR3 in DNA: TGTGCCAGCAGCGTCAGACTAGCGGGGGACCTCCGCTCCTACAATGAGCAGTTCTTC.

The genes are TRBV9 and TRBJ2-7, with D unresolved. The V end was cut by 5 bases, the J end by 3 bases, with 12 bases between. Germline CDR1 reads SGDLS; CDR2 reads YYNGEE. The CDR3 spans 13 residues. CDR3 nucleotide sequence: TGTGCCAGCAGTGCTGGGCGCTTCTACGAGCAGTACTTC. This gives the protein CASSAGRFYEQYF.

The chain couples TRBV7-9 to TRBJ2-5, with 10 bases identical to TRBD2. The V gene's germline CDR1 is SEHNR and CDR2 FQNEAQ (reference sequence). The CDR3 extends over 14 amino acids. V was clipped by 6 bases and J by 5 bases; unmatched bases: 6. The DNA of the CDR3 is TGTGCCAGCAGTTTAAATAGCGGGGGGGAGACCCAGTACTTC. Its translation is CASSLNSGGETQYF. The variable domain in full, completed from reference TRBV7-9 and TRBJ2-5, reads DTGVSQNPRHKITKRGQNVTFRCDPISEHNRLYWYRQTLGQGPEFLTYFQNEAQLEKSRLLSDRFSAERPKGSFSTLEIQRTEQGDSAMYLCASSLNSGGETQYFGPGTRLLVL.

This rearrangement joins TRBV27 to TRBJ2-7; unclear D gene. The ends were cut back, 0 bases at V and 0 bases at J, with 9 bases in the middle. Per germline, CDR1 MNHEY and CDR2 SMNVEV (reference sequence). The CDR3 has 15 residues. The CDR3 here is CASSLSGYLSYEQYF. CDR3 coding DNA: TGTGCCAGCAGTTTATCCGGGTACCTCTCCTACGAGCAGTACTTC.

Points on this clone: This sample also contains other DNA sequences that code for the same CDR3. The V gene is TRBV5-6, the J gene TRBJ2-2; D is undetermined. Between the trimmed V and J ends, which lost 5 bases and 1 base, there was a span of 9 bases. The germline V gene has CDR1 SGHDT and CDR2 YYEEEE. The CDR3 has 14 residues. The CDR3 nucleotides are TGTGCCAGCAGTATAGGCGGGAACACCGGGGAGCTGTTTTTT. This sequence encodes CASSIGGNTGELFF.

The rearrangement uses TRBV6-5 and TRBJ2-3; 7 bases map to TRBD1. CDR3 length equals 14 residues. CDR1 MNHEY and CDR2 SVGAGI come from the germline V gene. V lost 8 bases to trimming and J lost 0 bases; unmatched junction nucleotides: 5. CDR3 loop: CASGQAKSTDTQYF. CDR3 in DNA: TGTGCCAGCGGACAGGCCAAAAGCACAGATACGCAGTATTTT.

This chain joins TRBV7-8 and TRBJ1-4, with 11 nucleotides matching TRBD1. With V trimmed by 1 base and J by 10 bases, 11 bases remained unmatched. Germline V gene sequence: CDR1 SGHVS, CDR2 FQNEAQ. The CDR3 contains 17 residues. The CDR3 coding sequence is TGTGCCAGCAGCTTAGTGGTCCGGACAGGGGGCGGGGGAAAACTGTTTTTT. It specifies CASSLVVRTGGGGKLFF.

For the CDR3, the DNA is TGCGCCAGCAGCTCCCGCGGGACGGATAGCTCCTACAATGAGCAGTTCTTC. Its translation: CASSSRGTDSSYNEQFF. The chain has TRBV5-1 and TRBJ2-1; D might be TRBD2 (6 bases). V shed 3 bases and J shed 0 bases, with 16 bases lying between them. The CDR3 contains 17 residues. Germline V gene data show CDR1 as SGHRS and CDR2 as YFSETQ.

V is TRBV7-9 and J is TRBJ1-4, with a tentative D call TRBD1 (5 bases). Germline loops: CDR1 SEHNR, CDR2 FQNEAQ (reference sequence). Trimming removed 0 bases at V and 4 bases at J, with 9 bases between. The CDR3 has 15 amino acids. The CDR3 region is CASSLAQGVNEKLFF. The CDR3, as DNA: TGTGCCAGCAGCTTAGCTCAGGGTGTTAATGAAAAACTGTTTTTT.

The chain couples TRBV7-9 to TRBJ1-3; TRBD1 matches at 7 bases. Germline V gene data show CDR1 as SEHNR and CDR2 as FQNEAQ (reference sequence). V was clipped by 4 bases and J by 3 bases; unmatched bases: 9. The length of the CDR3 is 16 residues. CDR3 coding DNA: TGTGCCAGCAGCTGGGAGGTGACAGGGAGTGGAAACACCATATATTTT. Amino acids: CASSWEVTGSGNTIYF.

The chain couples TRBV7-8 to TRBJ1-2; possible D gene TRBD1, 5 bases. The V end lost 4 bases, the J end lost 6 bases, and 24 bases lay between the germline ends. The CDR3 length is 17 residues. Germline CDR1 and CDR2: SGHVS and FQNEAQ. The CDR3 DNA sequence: TGTGCCAGCAGCTCCTCCACCGCGGGGCGGGGTCGAGATGGCTACACCTTC. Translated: CASSSSTAGRGRDGYTF.

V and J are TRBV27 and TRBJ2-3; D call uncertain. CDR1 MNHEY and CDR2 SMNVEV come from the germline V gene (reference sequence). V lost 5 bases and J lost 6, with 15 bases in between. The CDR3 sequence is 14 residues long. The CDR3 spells CASSLSAPEDTQYF. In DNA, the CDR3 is TGTGCCAGCAGTCTGAGCGCCCCTGAGGATACGCAGTATTTT.

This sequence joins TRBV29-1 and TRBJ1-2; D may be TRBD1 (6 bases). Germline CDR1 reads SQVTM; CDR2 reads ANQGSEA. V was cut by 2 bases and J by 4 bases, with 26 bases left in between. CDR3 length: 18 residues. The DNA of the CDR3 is TGCAGCGTTGAAAACAGGGTTGGCCAGCAGCCACCGAGCTATGGCTACACCTTC. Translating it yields CSVENRVGQQPPSYGYTF.

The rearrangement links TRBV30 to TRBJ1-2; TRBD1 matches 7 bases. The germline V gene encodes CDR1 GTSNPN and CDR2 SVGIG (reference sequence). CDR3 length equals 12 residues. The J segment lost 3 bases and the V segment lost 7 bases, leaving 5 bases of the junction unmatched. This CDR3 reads CASGQSHYGYTF. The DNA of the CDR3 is TGTGCCTCGGGACAGAGCCACTATGGCTACACCTTC.

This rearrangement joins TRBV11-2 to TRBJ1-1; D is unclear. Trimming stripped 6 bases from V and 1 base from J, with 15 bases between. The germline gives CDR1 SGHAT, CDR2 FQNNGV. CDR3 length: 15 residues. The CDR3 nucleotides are TGTGCCAGCAGGACTATTCTGGGATCGAACACTGAAGCTTTCTTT. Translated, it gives CASRTILGSNTEAFF.